This TCR beta chain stems from a study of OX40 agonist ivuxolimab in advanced cancers. Whole-study context: Patients took ivuxolimab, an agonistic anti-OX40 (CD134) antibody. Patient treatment consisted of intravenous ivuxolimab administration every 2 weeks at 0.01 to 10 mg/kg.

About this clone itself: Its antigen is still unknown.

At cycle 4 day 1, cycle 7 day 1, and baseline, blood was sampled. Here immunoSEQ multiplex PCR was the method, and the copy in TCRdb shows in-frame clones only, minus some. This sample has tens of thousands of clones, with roughly 92% found just once. The study's findings and limits: Also present in some nonresponders was a low level of normalized T-cell clonal expansion.

This clonotype originated in an adult with an advanced solid tumor such as melanoma, head and neck, liver or kidney cancer. The sample was CD4+ or CD8+ T cells sorted from blood, taken in a trial of the OX40 agonist ivuxolimab.

In nucleotides, the CDR3 is TGTGCCACCAGCATCGGGCCCGCTACCCCCGTGGGCTACACCTTC. This encodes CATSIGPATPVGYTF. The chain joins TRBV15 to TRBJ1-2; no clear D gene. Germline-derived CDR1 and CDR2 are LNHNV and YYDKDF (reference sequence). The CDR3 runs to 15 residues. V gave up 4 bases and J gave up 8 bases, with 20 bases separating them.